The next 5 T cell receptor delta chains were all read from a single sample in a study of gamma-delta T cells after stem cell transplantation. TCRdb used CATT to re-call clones from the RT-PCR reads. The sample consists of about 1,500 delta-chain clones, 5.5% of them appearing once. The sample taken for sequencing was gamma-delta T cells. All receptors derive from a human donor. It is not recorded whose cells these are; they may come from a transplant donor.

To note about this clone: A single base is all that separates this from a far larger clone, so a read error is likely. Other DNA sequences of this sample code for an identical CDR3. The J gene is TRDJ1, the V gene TRDV2; the match to TRDD3 covers 9 bases. Germline CDR1 GEAIGNYY, CDR2 EKD. The ends lost 3 bases at V and 4 bases at J; junction bases unmatched: 14. CDR3 length equals 17 residues. The CDR3 DNA is TGTGCCTGTGACGACCTTGGCGGGGGATACTCCGGCGATAAACTCATCTTT. This encodes CACDDLGGGYSGDKLIF.

In this sample, this clone turned up once. Additional DNA sequences in this sample encode the identical CDR3. This chain connects TRDV2 to TRDJ1, with 12 bases identical to TRDD3. Trimming took 5 bases from V and 0 from J; bases not matched to a gene: 30. Germline CDR1 is GEAIGNYY and CDR2 is EKD. This CDR3 contains 24 residues. The chain's CDR3 is CACVPLISSLPSLGDTPYTDKLIF. The DNA of the CDR3 is TGTGCCTGTGTCCCACTAATCTCTTCACTCCCGTCACTGGGGGATACTCCGTACACCGATAAACTCATCTTT.

A few counts support this clone. TCRdb assigns this DNA the protein of a much larger clone, which departs from its translation at residue 8; this likely reflects a read error, and the protein shown comes from translating the DNA. The V and J genes are TRDV2 and TRDJ1, with TRDD3 matching over 8 bases. This CDR3 has 14 residues. The ends lost 4 bases at V and 5 bases at J; junction bases unmatched: 8. The germline V gene has CDR1 GEAIGNYY and CDR2 EKD. The CDR3 nucleotides read TGTGCCTGTGAAGCCCTGGGGGAATCTGATAAACTCATCTTT. Protein product: CACEALGESDKLIF.

This clone was recorded a few times. A far bigger clonotype differs at one base, so this is likely a read error. The sample holds other DNA sequences that translate to the same CDR3. The chain employs TRDV2 and TRDJ1; 9 bases line up with TRDD3. With V trimmed by 0 bases and J by 5 bases, 15 bases remained unmatched. The CDR3 length is 18 residues. Per germline, CDR1 GEAIGNYY and CDR2 EKD. The CDR3 nucleotides read TGTGCCTGTGACACCGTGCCTGGGGGATCCACGATCACTGATAAACTCATCTTT. It encodes CACDTVPGGSTITDKLIF.

This clone came up a few times. A far larger clone differs by one base, so this is likely a read error. Other DNA sequences of this sample code for an identical CDR3. The chain has TRDV2 and TRDJ1; 11 nucleotides line up with TRDD3. V gave up 3 bases and J gave up 0 bases; unmatched junction bases: 8. CDR3 length equals 17 residues. Germline assignment: CDR1 GEAIGNYY and CDR2 EKD. The CDR3 DNA reads TGTGCCTGTGACCCGGTACTGGGGGATAAGTACACCGATAAACTCATCTTT. It codes for CACDPVLGDKYTDKLIF.